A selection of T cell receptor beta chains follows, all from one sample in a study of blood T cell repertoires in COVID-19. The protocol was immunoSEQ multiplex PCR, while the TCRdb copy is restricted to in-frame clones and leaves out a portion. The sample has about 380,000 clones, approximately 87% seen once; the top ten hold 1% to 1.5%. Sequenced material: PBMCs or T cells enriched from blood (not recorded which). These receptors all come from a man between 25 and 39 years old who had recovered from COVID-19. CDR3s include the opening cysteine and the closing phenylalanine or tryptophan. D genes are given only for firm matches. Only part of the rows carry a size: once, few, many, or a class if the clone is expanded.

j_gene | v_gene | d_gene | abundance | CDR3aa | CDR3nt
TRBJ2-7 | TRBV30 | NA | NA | CAWSRGGSYEQYF | TGTGCCTGGAGTAGAGGCGGCTCCTACGAGCAGTACTTC
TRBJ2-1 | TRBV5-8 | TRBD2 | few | CAGTGTSFVNEQFF | TGTGCCGGCACCGGGACTAGCTTTGTCAATGAGCAGTTCTTC
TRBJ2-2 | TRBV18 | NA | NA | CASHGAGNTGELFF | TGTGCCAGTCATGGGGCAGGGAACACCGGGGAGCTGTTTTTT
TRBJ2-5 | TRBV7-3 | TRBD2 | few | CASSRTSGALQETQYF | TGTGCCAGCAGCCGGACTAGCGGGGCCCTGCAAGAGACCCAGTACTTC
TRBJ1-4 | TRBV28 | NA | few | CASSLGGGNEKLFF | TGTGCCAGCAGTTTAGGCGGGGGTAATGAAAAACTGTTTTTT
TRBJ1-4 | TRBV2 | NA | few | CASSENAGTNEKLFF | TGTGCCAGCAGTGAGAATGCCGGGACTAATGAAAAACTGTTTTTT
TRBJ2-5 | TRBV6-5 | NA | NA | CASRRDTVQETQYF | TGTGCCAGCAGACGGGACACAGTGCAAGAGACCCAGTACTTC
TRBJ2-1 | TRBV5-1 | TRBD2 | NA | CASSSQRGVLDNEQFF | TGCGCCAGCAGCTCTCAGCGGGGGGTACTGGACAATGAGCAGTTCTTC
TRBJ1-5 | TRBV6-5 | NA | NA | CASRRAGENQPQHF | TGTGCCAGCAGGAGAGCCGGGGAGAATCAGCCCCAGCATTTT
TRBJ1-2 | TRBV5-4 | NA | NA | CASREQADYGYTF | TGTGCCAGCAGAGAACAGGCGGACTATGGCTACACCTTC
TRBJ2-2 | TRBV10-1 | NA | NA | CASSDSNTGELFF | TGCGCCAGCAGCGACAGCAACACCGGGGAGCTGTTTTTT
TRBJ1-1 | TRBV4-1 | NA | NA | CASSQDRTESMNTEAFF | TGCGCCAGCAGCCAAGATCGGACAGAGTCTATGAACACTGAAGCTTTCTTT
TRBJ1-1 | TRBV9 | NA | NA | CASSATGMNTEAFF | TGTGCCAGCAGCGCAACAGGGATGAACACTGAAGCTTTCTTT
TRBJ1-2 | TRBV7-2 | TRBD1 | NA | CASSLTPTGNYGYTF | TGTGCCAGCAGCTTAACCCCGACAGGGAACTATGGCTACACCTTC
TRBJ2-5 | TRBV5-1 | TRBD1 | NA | CASSWIRTGTGETQYF | TGCGCCAGCAGTTGGATTCGGACAGGGACAGGGGAGACCCAGTACTTC
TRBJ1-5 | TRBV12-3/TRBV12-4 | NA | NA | CASSFNSYQPQHF | TGTGCCAGCAGTTTTAACAGCTATCAGCCCCAGCATTTT
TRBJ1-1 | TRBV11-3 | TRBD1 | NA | CASSIGGRNTEAFF | TGTGCCAGCAGCATAGGGGGCCGGAACACTGAAGCTTTCTTT
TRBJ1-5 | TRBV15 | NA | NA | CATSSPLPLTIWSNQPQHF | TGTGCCACCAGCAGCCCTCTCCCCCTCACAATTTGGAGCAATCAGCCCCAGCATTTT
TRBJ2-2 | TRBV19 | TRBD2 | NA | CASSIAAGLGELFF | TGTGCCAGTAGTATAGCAGCGGGGCTTGGGGAGCTGTTTTTT
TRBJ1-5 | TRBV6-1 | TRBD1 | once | CASSEWDSPDQPQHF | TGTGCCAGCAGTGAATGGGACAGTCCCGATCAGCCCCAGCATTTT
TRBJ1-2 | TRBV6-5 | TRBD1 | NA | CASSFDRGGYTF | TGTGCCAGCAGTTTTGACAGGGGCGGCTACACCTTC
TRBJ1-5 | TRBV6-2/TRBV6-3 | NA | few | CASSGERNQPQHF | TGTGCCAGCAGTGGGGAGCGCAATCAGCCCCAGCATTTT
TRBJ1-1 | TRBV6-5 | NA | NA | CASKPPGSNTEAFF | TGTGCCAGCAAGCCACCCGGGAGTAACACTGAAGCTTTCTTT
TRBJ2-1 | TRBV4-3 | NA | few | CASSPSTGRNEQFF | TGCGCCAGCAGCCCCTCGACAGGGAGGAATGAGCAGTTCTTC
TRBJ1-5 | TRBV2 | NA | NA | CASSDQGLVREPQHF | TGTGCCAGCAGTGACCAGGGACTTGTGAGAGAGCCCCAGCATTTT
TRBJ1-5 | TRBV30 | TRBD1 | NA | CAWAGTGGSPQHF | TGTGCCTGGGCCGGGACAGGAGGTTCCCCCCAGCATTTT
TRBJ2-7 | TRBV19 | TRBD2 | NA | CASSGLAGLASEQYF | TGTGCCAGTAGTGGGCTAGCGGGTTTAGCGAGCGAGCAGTACTTC
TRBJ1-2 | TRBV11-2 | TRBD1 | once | CASSLERTGLGYTF | TGTGCCAGCAGCTTAGAGCGGACAGGATTGGGCTACACCTTC
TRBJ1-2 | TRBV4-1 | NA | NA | CASSQGTGLYGYTF | TGCGCCAGCAGCCAAGGTACAGGGCTCTATGGCTACACCTTC
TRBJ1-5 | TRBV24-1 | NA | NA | CATSESGGNQPQHF | TGTGCCACCAGTGAAAGTGGGGGGAATCAGCCCCAGCATTTT
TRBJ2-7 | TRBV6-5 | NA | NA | CASSYSETGWDEQYF | TGTGCCAGCAGTTACTCGGAGACAGGCTGGGACGAGCAGTACTTC
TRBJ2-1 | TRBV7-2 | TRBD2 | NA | CASRRLAGVIYNEQFF | TGTGCCAGCAGACGACTAGCGGGGGTGATCTACAATGAGCAGTTCTTC